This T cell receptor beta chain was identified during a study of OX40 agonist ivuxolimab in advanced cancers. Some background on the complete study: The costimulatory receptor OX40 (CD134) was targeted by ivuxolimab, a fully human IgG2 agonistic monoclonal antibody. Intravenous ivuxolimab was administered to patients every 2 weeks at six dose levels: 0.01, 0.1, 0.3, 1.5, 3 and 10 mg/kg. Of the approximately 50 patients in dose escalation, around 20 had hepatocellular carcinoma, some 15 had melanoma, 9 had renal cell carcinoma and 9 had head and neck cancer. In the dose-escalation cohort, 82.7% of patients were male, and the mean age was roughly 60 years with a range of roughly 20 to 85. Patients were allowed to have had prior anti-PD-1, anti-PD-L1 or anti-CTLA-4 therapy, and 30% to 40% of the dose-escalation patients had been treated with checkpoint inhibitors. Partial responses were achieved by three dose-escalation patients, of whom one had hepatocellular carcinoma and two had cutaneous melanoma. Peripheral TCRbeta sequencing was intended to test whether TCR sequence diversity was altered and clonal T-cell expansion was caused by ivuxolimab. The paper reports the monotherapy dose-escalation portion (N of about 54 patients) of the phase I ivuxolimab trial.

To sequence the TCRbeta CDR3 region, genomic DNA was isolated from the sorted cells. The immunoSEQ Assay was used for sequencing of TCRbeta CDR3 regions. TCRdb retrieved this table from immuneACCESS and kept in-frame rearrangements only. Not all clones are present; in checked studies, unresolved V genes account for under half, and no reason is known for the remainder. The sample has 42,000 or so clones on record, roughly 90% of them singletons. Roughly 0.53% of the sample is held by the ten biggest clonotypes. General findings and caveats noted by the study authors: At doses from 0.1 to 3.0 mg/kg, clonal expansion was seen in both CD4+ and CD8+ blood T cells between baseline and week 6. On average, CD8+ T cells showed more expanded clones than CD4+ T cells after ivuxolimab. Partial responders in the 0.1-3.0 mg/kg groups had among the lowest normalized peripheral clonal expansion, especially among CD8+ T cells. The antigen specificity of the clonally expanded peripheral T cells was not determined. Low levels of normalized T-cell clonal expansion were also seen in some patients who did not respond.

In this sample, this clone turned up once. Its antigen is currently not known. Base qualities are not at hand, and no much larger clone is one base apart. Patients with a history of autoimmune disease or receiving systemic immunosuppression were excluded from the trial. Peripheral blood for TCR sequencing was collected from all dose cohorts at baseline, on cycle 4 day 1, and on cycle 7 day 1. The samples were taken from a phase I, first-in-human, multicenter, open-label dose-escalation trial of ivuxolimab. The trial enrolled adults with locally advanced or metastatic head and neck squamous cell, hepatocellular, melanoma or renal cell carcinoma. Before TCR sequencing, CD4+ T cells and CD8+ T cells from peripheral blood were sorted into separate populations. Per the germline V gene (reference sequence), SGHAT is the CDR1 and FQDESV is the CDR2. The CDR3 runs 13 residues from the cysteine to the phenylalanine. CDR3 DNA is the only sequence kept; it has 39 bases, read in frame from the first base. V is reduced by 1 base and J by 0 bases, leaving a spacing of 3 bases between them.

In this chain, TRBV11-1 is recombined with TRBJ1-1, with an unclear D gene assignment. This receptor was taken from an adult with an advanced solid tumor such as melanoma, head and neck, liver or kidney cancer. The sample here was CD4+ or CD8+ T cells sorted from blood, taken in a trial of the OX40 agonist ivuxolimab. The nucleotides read TGTGCCAGCAGCTTAGGACTGAACACTGAAGCTTTCTTT. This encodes CASSLGLNTEAFF.